Shown below are 22 T cell receptor beta chains from a single sample sequenced in a study of T cells in Graves' hyperthyroidism and ophthalmopathy. It was RNA transcripts that yielded the amplified TCR beta CDR3 regions. An initial round of RT-PCR targeting the TCR CDR3 relied on the HTBI primer set. A single record per CDR3 protein comes from TCRdb applying MiXCR to the multiplex PCR reads. The top ten clones hold about 3.3% of a sample with under 70,000 distinct CDR3 sequences, around 50% of them seen once. The sequencing sample was made of blood. These receptors were obtained from a woman aged 55-70 years with Graves' ophthalmopathy.

This clonotype has a count of ten or more. The chain carries TRBV6-5 and TRBJ1-6; D uncertain. Germline lookup yields CDR1 MNHEY and CDR2 SVGAGI. This CDR3 spans 15 amino acids. V lost 2 bases and J lost 6, with 11 bases in between. CDR3 coding DNA: TGTGCCAGCAGTTACCTCAGGCCGTCTAATTCACCCCTCCACTTT. Residues: CASSYLRPSNSPLHF.

The genes are TRBV29-1 and TRBJ2-3; maybe TRBD2 (5 bases). Germline V CDR1 and CDR2: SQVTM, ANQGSEA. The CDR3 length is 14 residues. The V gene lost 3 bases and the J gene lost 11 bases, with 21 bases spanning the gap. In DNA, the CDR3 is TGCAGCGTTGAGACCGGGGTATCCTACAATGAGCAGTATTTT. Amino acid sequence: CSVETGVSYNEQYF.

This clonotype was counted at least ten times. V is TRBV7-9 and J is TRBJ2-3; D might be TRBD2 (6 bases). The ends were cut back, 5 bases at V and 3 bases at J, with 9 bases in the middle. CDR3 length: 13 amino acids. CDR1 SEHNR and CDR2 FQNEAQ come from the germline V gene (reference sequence). The CDR3 spells CASSPSGTDTQYF. CDR3 bases: TGTGCCAGCAGCCCCAGCGGGACAGATACGCAGTATTTT.

V and J are TRBV25-1 and TRBJ2-7; TRBD1 matches 7 bases. The CDR3 extends over 14 amino acids. Germline loops: CDR1 MGHDK, CDR2 SYGVNS. Trimming removed 3 bases from V and 0 bases from J; junction bases left unmatched: 2. The CDR3 region is CASSDRTGSYEQYF. The CDR3 coding sequence is TGTGCCAGCAGTGATCGGACAGGCTCCTACGAGCAGTACTTC.

At least ten counts were recorded for this clonotype. It may be a read error: a sequence one base away is much more abundant. The chain uses TRBV12-3 or TRBV12-4 and TRBJ1-2; D possibly corresponds to TRBD1 (5 bases). This CDR3 spans 14 amino acids. V was cut by 7 bases and J by 4 bases, with 16 bases left in between. The CDR3 bases are TGTGCCAGCAACCCGGGACTGGAAGTCTATGGCTACACCTTC. It yields the protein CASNPGLEVYGYTF.

The rearrangement uses TRBV28 and TRBJ2-7, with a possible D match to TRBD2 (6 bases). Trimming pared 3 bases from V and 7 bases from J, leaving 13 bases between. The CDR3 runs 13 residues. Germline-derived CDR1 and CDR2 are MDHEN and SYDVKM. The chain's CDR3 is CASSLGLASEQYF. The CDR3 nucleotides read TGTGCCAGCAGTTTGGGGCTAGCGAGTGAGCAGTACTTC.

This clonotype was recorded many times. The V and J genes are TRBV7-2 and TRBJ2-5; 7 bases line up with TRBD2. This CDR3 has 15 amino acids. Germline V gene lookup returns CDR1 SGHTA and CDR2 FQGNSA. J lost 2 bases, V lost 5 bases, and 8 bases had no gene match. The CDR3 here is CASSTHGGGQETQYF. For the CDR3, the DNA is TGTGCCAGCAGCACCCATGGCGGGGGTCAAGAGACCCAGTACTTC.

At least ten counts were recorded for this clonotype. The genes are TRBV7-6 and TRBJ2-7; 13 nucleotides line up with TRBD2. V lost 5 bases to trimming and J lost 4 bases; unmatched junction nucleotides: 14. The CDR3 consists of 18 residues. Germline loops: CDR1 SGHVS, CDR2 FNYEAQ. The DNA of the CDR3 is TGTGCCAGCAGCCCGTGGACTAGCGGGAGCCGGTTTTCGTACGAGCAGTACTTC. Amino acid sequence: CASSPWTSGSRFSYEQYF.

This clonotype has only a few counts. The chain employs TRBV24-1 and TRBJ2-1, with 9 bases fitting TRBD1. The junction had 5 bases not matched to a gene; V was cut back by 7 bases and J by 2 bases. Germline-derived CDR1 and CDR2 are KGHDR and SFDVKD. The CDR3 loop spans 15 amino acids. The CDR3 DNA is TGTGCCACCAGATCCGACAGGGGGGCCTACAATGAGCAGTTCTTC. Translated, it gives CATRSDRGAYNEQFF.

Relative to its sample, this clonotype is medium-sized. The chain joins TRBV29-1 to TRBJ2-1; maybe TRBD2 (6 bases). CDR3 length equals 14 residues. Trimming shortened V by 3 bases and J by 7 bases, and 16 bases separated the two germline ends. From germline, CDR1 is SQVTM and CDR2 ANQGSEA. CDR3 nucleotide sequence: TGCAGCGTTGATGGGCGGGGCAGTGGGAATGAGCAGTTCTTC. This codes for CSVDGRGSGNEQFF.

The V and J genes are TRBV29-1 and TRBJ2-6; D is unresolved. The germline V gene has CDR1 SQVTM and CDR2 ANQGSEA. The CDR3 loop spans 14 amino acids. The ends were cut back, 1 base at V and 2 bases at J, with 6 bases in the middle. In DNA form, the CDR3 reads TGCAGCGTTGAAGTAAGGGCTGGGGCCAACGTCCTGACTTTC. It codes for CSVEVRAGANVLTF.

V usage is TRBV20-1 and J usage is TRBJ1-2, with D tentatively TRBD1 (5 bases). Trimming cost V 0 bases and J 4 bases, with 15 bases left between them. Germline CDR1 DFQATT, CDR2 SNEGSKA (reference sequence). CDR3 size: 15 residues. The CDR3 spells CSARDPAGEIYGYTF. For the CDR3, the DNA is TGCAGTGCTAGAGATCCCGCGGGGGAAATCTATGGCTACACCTTC.

V gene TRBV10-3 combines with J gene TRBJ2-2; 11 nucleotides line up with TRBD2. The CDR3 has 17 amino acids. Trimming cost V 3 bases and J 4 bases; bases outside gene matches: 7. Germline CDR1 reads ENHRY; CDR2 reads SYGVKD. DNA of the CDR3: TGTGCCATCAGTGAAGGTAGCGGGAGGGCCGGCACCGGGGAGCTGTTTTTT. Its protein is CAISEGSGRAGTGELFF.

This clonotype has ten or more counts. The chain joins TRBV5-1 to TRBJ1-1; 8 bases align to TRBD1. V shed 3 bases and J 2 bases; nucleotides not matched to a gene: 3. Germline CDR1 SGHRS, CDR2 YFSETQ. This CDR3 is 14 amino acids long. This CDR3 reads CASSSTGGNTEAFF. CDR3 DNA sequence: TGCGCCAGCAGCTCTACAGGGGGTAACACTGAAGCTTTCTTT.

This clonotype came up once. The germline gene is not matched at one end of the junction; a read error may be the cause. The chain links TRBV4-2 to TRBJ1-1, with D uncertain. Looked up from germline, CDR1 is LGHNA and CDR2 is YNFKEQ. CDR3 size: 12 residues. CDR3 in DNA: TGTGCCAGCAGCCAAGTTCCGGCTGAGGCTTCCTTT. Translated: CASSQVPAEASF.

This clonotype was found many times. The chain recombines TRBV14 with TRBJ2-2, with D perhaps matching TRBD1 (6 bases). Germline-derived CDR1 and CDR2 are SGHDN and FVKESK. This CDR3 is 16 amino acids long. Trimming pared 0 bases from V and 4 bases from J, leaving 12 bases between. The CDR3 sequence: CASSQDAGARTGELFF. The CDR3, as DNA: TGTGCCAGCAGCCAAGATGCAGGGGCGCGCACCGGGGAGCTGTTTTTT.

This clonotype was detected ten times or more. The V and J genes are TRBV5-6 and TRBJ2-3; D uncertain. Germline loops: CDR1 SGHDT, CDR2 YYEEEE. The V end was cut by 1 base, the J end by 3 bases, with 6 bases between. The CDR3 spans 13 residues. The CDR3 DNA is TGTGCCAGCAGCTTGTGGGGTACAGATACGCAGTATTTT. This sequence encodes CASSLWGTDTQYF.

This clonotype has just a few counts. The chain is built from TRBV9 and TRBJ2-7; 7 nucleotides align to TRBD1. With V trimmed by 3 bases and J by 6 bases, 3 bases remained unmatched. CDR1 is SGDLS, CDR2 YYNGEE, per germline. The CDR3 spans 12 residues. Written as DNA, the CDR3 is TGTGCCAGCAGCGATACAGGGGTCGAGCAGTACTTC. Encoded protein: CASSDTGVEQYF.

This clonotype was found many times. The rearrangement uses TRBV19 and TRBJ2-3, with D perhaps matching TRBD1 or TRBD2 (5 bases each). V lost 1 base to trimming and J lost 3 bases, with 11 bases between them. Germline CDR1 is LNHDA and CDR2 is SQIVND (reference sequence). The CDR3 loop spans 15 amino acids. The DNA for the CDR3 is TGTGCCAGTAGTATAGGTGGCAGGGAGACAGATACGCAGTATTTT. Translated, it gives CASSIGGRETDTQYF.

The CDR3 bases are TGTGCCAGCAGCTTATGGGGGGGACATCAGCCCCAGTACTTC. Translated, it gives CASSLWGGHQPQYF. The chain joins TRBV7-2 to TRBJ2-5, with TRBD2 as a possible D gene (7 bases). Germline V gives CDR1 SGHTA, CDR2 FQGNSA. The CDR3 sequence is 14 residues long. V was clipped by 2 bases and J by 9 bases, with 16 bases between them.

This clonotype has just one count. The CDR3 region has the DNA TGCGCCAGCAGATACGGACAGGGGGCCGGGGAGCAGTACTTC. It specifies CASRYGQGAGEQYF. The rearrangement links TRBV5-1 to TRBJ2-7, with 11 bases lining up with TRBD1. Germline values: CDR1 SGHRS, CDR2 YFSETQ. The ends lost 5 bases at V and 7 bases at J; junction bases unmatched: 8. The length of the CDR3 is 14 residues. The complete variable domain, with remaining parts taken from reference TRBV5-1 and TRBJ2-7, reads KAGVTQTPRYLIKTRGQQVTLSCSPISGHRSVSWYQQTPGQGLQFLFEYFSETQRNKGNFPGRFSGRQFSNSRSEMNVSTLELGDSALYLCASRYGQGAGEQYFGPGTRLTVT.

This clonotype was seen at least ten times. The chain employs TRBV25-1 and TRBJ2-4, with a tentative D call TRBD1 (6 bases). V lost 4 bases, J lost 0 bases, and 13 bases lay in between. The germline V gene encodes CDR1 MGHDK and CDR2 SYGVNS. There are 16 residues in the CDR3. This CDR3 is CASSGRDKLAKNIQYF. Here the CDR3 DNA reads TGTGCCAGCAGTGGCCGGGACAAATTAGCCAAAAACATTCAGTACTTC.